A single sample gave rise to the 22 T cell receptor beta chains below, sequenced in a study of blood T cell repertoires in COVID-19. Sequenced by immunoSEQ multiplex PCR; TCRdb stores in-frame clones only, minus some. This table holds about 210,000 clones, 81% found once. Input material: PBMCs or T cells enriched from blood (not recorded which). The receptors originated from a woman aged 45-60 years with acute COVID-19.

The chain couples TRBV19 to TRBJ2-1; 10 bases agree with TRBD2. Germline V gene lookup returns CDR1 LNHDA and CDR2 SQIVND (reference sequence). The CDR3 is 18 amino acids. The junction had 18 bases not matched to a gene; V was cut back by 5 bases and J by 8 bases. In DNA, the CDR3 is TGTGCCAGTAGTGGCGCTCCGATGAGCGGGAGGGGGGGTGATGAGCAGTTCTTC. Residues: CASSGAPMSGRGGDEQFF.

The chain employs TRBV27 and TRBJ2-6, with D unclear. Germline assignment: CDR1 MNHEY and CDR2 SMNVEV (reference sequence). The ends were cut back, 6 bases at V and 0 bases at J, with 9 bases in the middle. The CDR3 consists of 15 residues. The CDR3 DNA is TGTGCCAGCAGAAAGTCGGGCTCTGGGGCCAACGTCCTGACTTTC. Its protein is CASRKSGSGANVLTF.

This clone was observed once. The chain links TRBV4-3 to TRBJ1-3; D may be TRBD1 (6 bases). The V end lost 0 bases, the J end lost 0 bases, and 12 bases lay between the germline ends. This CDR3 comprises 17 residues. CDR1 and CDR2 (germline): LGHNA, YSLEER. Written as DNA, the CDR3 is TGCGCCAGCAGCCAAGAACCGCAGGGGAGCTCTGGAAACACCATATATTTT. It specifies CASSQEPQGSSGNTIYF.

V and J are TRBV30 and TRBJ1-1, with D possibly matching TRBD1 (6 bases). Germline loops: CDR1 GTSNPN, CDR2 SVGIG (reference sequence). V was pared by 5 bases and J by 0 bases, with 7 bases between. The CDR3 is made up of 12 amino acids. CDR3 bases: TGTGCCTGGGGACAGTTGAACACTGAAGCTTTCTTT. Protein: CAWGQLNTEAFF. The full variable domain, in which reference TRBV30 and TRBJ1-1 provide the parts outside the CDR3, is SQTIHQWPATLVQPVGSPLSLECTVEGTSNPNLYWYRQAAGRGLQLLFYSVGIGQISSEVPQNLSASRPQDRQFILSSKKLLLSDSGFYLCAWGQLNTEAFFGQGTRLTVV.

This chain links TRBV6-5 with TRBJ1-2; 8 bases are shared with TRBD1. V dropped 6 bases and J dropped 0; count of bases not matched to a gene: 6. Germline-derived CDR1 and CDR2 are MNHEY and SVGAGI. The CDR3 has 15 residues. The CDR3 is CASRAQGGANYGYTF. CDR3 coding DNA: TGTGCCAGCAGAGCACAGGGGGGAGCTAACTATGGCTACACCTTC.

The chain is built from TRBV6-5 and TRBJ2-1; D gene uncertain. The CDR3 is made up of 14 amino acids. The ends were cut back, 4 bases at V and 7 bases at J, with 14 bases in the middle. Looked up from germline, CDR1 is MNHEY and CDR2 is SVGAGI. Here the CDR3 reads CASSLTGSGNEQFF. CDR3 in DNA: TGTGCCAGCAGTTTGACCGGGTCTGGGAATGAGCAGTTCTTC.

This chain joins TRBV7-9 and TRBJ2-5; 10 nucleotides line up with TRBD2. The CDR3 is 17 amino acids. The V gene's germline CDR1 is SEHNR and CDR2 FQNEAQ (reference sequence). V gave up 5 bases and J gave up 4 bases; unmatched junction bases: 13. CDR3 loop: CASSPPKGVAGGETQYF. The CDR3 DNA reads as TGTGCCAGCAGCCCCCCCAAGGGGGTAGCGGGAGGAGAGACCCAGTACTTC.

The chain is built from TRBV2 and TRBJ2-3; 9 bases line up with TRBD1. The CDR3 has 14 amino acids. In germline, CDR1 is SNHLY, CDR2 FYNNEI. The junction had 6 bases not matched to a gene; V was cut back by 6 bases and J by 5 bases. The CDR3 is CASRRQGVRDTQYF. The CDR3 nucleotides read TGTGCCAGCAGGAGACAGGGGGTCAGAGATACGCAGTATTTT.

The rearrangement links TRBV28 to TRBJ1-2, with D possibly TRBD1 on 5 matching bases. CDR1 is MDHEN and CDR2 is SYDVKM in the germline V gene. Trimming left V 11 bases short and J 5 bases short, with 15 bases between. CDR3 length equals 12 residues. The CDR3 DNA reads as TGTGCCGGTCGGGCCCCAGGGTATGGCTACACCTTC. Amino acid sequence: CAGRAPGYGYTF.

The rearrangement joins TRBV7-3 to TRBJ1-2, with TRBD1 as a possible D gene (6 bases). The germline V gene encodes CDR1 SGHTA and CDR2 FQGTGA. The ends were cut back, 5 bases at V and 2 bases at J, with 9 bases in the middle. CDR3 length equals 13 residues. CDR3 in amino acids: CASSPDRNYGYTF. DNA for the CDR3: TGTGCCAGCAGCCCAGACAGGAACTATGGCTACACCTTC.

CDR3 nucleotide sequence: TGTGCCAGCAGGGGAGGTCAAAGGACAGATACGCAGTATTTT. This sequence encodes CASRGGQRTDTQYF. The chain recombines TRBV2 with TRBJ2-3, with a possible D match to TRBD2 (6 bases). Between the trimmed V and J ends, which lost 6 bases and 3 bases, there was a span of 13 bases. This CDR3 has 14 residues. Germline CDR1 is SNHLY and CDR2 is FYNNEI. The whole variable domain, filled in from reference TRBV2 and TRBJ2-3, reads EPEVTQTPSHQVTQMGQEVILRCVPISNHLYFYWYRQILGQKVEFLVSFYNNEISEKSEIFDDQFSVERPDGSNFTLKIRSTKLEDSAMYFCASRGGQRTDTQYFGPGTRLTVL.

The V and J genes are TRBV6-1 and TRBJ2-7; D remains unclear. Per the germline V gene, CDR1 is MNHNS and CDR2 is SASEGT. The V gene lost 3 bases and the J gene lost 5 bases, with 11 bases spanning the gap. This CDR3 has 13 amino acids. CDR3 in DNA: TGTGCCAGCAGTGAGAATCGGGTCCACGAGCAGTACTTC. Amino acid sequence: CASSENRVHEQYF.

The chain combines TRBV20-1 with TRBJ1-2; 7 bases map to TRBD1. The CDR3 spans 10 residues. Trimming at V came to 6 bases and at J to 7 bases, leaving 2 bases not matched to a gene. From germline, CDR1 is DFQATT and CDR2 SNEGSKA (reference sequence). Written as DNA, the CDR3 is TGCAGTGCCTGGACAGGTGGCTACACCTTC. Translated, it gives CSAWTGGYTF.

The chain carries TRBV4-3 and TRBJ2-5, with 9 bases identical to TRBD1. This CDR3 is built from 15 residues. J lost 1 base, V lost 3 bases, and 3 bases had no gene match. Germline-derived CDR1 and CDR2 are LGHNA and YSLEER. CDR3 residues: CASSQRDRVQETQYF. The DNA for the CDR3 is TGCGCCAGCAGCCAGAGGGACAGGGTCCAAGAGACCCAGTACTTC.

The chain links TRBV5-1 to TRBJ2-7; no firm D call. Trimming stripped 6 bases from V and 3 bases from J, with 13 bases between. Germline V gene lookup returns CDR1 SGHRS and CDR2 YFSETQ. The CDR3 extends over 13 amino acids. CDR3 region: CASMGQGFYEQYF. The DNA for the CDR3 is TGCGCCAGCATGGGCCAAGGTTTCTACGAGCAGTACTTC.

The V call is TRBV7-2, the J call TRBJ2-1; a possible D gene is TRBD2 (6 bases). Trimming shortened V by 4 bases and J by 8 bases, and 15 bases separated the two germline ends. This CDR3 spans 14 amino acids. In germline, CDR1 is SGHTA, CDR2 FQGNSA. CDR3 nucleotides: TGTGCCAGCAGCTCCGCGGGACTGTTTCATGAGCAGTTCTTC. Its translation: CASSSAGLFHEQFF. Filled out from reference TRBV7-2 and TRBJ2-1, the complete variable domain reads GAGVSQSPSNKVTEKGKDVELRCDPISGHTALYWYRQSLGQGLEFLIYFQGNSAPDKSGLPSDRFSAERTGGSVSTLTIQRTQQEDSAVYLCASSSAGLFHEQFFGPGTRLTVL.

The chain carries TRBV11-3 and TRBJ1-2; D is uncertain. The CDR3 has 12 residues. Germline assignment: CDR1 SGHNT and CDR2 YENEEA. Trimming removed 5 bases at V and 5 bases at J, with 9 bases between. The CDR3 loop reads CASSNFIYGYTF. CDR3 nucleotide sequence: TGTGCCAGCAGCAACTTTATTTATGGCTACACCTTC.

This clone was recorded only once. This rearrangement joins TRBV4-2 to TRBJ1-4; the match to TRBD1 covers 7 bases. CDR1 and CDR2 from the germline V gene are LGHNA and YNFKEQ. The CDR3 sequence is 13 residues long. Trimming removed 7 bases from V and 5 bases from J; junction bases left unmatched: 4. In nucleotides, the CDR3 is TGTGCCAGCAAAGGGACAGAAAATGAAAAACTGTTTTTT. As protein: CASKGTENEKLFF.

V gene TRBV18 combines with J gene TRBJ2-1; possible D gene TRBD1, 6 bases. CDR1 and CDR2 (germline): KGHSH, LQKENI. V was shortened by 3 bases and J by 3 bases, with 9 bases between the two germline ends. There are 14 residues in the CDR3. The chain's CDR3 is CASSPTGIYNEQFF. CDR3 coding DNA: TGTGCCAGCTCACCTACAGGGATCTACAATGAGCAGTTCTTC.

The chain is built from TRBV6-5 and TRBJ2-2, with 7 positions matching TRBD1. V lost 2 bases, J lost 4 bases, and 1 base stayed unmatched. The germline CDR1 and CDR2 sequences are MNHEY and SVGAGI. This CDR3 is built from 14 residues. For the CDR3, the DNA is TGTGCCAGCAGTTACACAGGGGTCACCGGGGAGCTGTTTTTT. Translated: CASSYTGVTGELFF.

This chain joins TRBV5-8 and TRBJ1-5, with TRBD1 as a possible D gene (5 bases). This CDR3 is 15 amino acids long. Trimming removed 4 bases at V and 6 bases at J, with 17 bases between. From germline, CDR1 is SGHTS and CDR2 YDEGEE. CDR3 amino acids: CASSPSLIRVQPQHF. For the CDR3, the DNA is TGTGCCAGCAGCCCGAGCCTAATCAGGGTTCAGCCCCAGCATTTT.

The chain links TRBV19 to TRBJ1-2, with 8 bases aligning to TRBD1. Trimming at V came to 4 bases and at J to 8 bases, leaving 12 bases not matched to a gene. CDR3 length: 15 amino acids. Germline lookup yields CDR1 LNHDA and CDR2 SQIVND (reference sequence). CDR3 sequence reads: CASSTRQGASEGYTF. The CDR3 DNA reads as TGTGCCAGTAGTACACGGCAGGGGGCTTCGGAAGGCTACACCTTC.